Following are 15 T cell receptor beta chains from one sample sequenced in a study of CD8 T cells in ankylosing spondylitis. Study-wide points: What appeared characteristic of ankylosing spondylitis blood was a TCR beta motif of 7 or 8 highly homologous variants.

MiXCR, run by TCRdb on the 5' RACE reads, gives a single entry per CDR3 protein. In the table there are about 510,000 distinct CDR3 sequences, roughly 5.3% of which are singletons. Antigens for these TCRs are unknown. Sequencing input: blood, either unsorted or a sorted T cell fraction (not recorded which). These TCRs come from a male donor with ankylosing spondylitis.

The V and J genes are TRBV19 and TRBJ2-1, with D perhaps TRBD2 (6 bases). The ends were cut back, 5 bases at V and 4 bases at J, with 12 bases in the middle. This CDR3 is built from 14 residues. CDR1 is LNHDA and CDR2 is SQIVND in the germline V gene (reference sequence). The CDR3 here is CASSSRDWYNEQFF. CDR3 bases: TGTGCCAGTAGTTCTCGGGACTGGTACAATGAGCAGTTCTTC. Full variable domain (missing parts from reference TRBV19 and TRBJ2-1): DGGITQSPKYLFRKEGQNVTLSCEQNLNHDAMYWYRQDPGQGLRLIYYSQIVNDFQKGDIAEGYSVSREKKESFPLTVTSAQKNPTAFYLCASSSRDWYNEQFFGPGTRLTVL.

A word on this clonotype: One base away lies a much larger clone, so this may be a sequencing read error. The gene calls are TRBV7-9 and TRBJ1-1; D is uncertain. This CDR3 is 15 amino acids long. CDR1 and CDR2 (germline): SEHNR, FQNEAQ (reference sequence). CDR3 bases: TGTGTCAGCAGCTTAGTCGGAGGTGTTGGCACTGAAGCTTTCTTT. This codes for CVSSLVGGVGTEAFF. Full variable domain (rest looked up from reference TRBV7-9 and TRBJ1-1): DTGVSQNPRHKITKRGQNVTFRCDPISEHNRLYWYRQTLGQGPEFLTYFQNEAQLEKSRLLSDRFSAERPKGSFSTLEIQRTEQGDSAMYLCVSSLVGGVGTEAFFGQGTRLTVV.

Many counts were recorded for this clonotype. This chain connects TRBV4-2 to TRBJ2-6; 10 nucleotides match TRBD2. CDR1 LGHNA and CDR2 YNFKEQ come from the germline V gene. The CDR3 runs 18 residues. The V segment lost 1 base and the J segment 4 bases; nucleotides outside the gene matches: 7. CDR3 DNA: TGTGCCAGCAGCCAAGGTGAACTAGCGGGGTCAGGGGCCAACGTCCTGACTTTC. This gives the protein CASSQGELAGSGANVLTF.

This clonotype was seen at least ten times. The chain joins TRBV7-9 to TRBJ2-5; TRBD1 might be the D (6 bases). This CDR3 region has 12 residues. V shed 8 bases and J shed 2 bases, with 9 bases lying between them. The germline CDR1 and CDR2 sequences are SEHNR and FQNEAQ (reference sequence). The CDR3 here is CASCRGQETQYF. For the CDR3, the DNA is TGTGCCAGCTGCAGGGGACAAGAGACCCAGTACTTC.

A word on this clonotype: A much larger clone sits a single nucleotide away, making a read error possible. CDR3 sequence: CVSSFDRSYEQYF. The CDR3 DNA is TGCGTCAGCAGCTTCGACAGATCCTACGAGCAGTACTTC. V and J are TRBV5-1 and TRBJ2-7; maybe TRBD1 (5 bases). The CDR3 length is 13 residues. Germline assignment: CDR1 SGHRS and CDR2 YFSETQ.

Concerning this clonotype itself: One junction end disagrees with the germline gene, perhaps due to a read error. The J gene is TRBJ2-7, the V gene TRBV20-1; 10 positions match TRBD2. This CDR3 region has 16 residues. CDR1 DFQATT and CDR2 SNEGSKA come from the germline V gene (reference sequence). CDR3 bases: TGCTGTGCTCTGACCTCCGGGACTAGCGTTTCCTACGAGCAGTACTTC. Translating it yields CCALTSGTSVSYEQYF.

This clonotype was counted many times. The chain has TRBV20-1 and TRBJ2-7, with D perhaps assigned TRBD1 or TRBD2 (7 bases each). Per germline, CDR1 DFQATT and CDR2 SNEGSKA (reference sequence). CDR3 length equals 15 residues. V was pared by 3 bases and J by 2 bases, with 17 bases between. CDR3 loop: CSARKGGTDPYEQYF. The CDR3 nucleotides read TGCAGTGCTAGGAAGGGAGGGACAGATCCCTACGAGCAGTACTTC.

This clonotype was seen only a few times. V and J are TRBV18 and TRBJ2-7; no clear D gene. The germline V gene has CDR1 KGHSH and CDR2 LQKENI. The V gene lost 0 bases and the J gene lost 6 bases, with 12 bases spanning the gap. This CDR3 is built from 14 residues. The CDR3 loop is CASSPPPGLLEQYF. CDR3 DNA: TGTGCCAGCTCACCACCACCCGGGCTCCTCGAGCAGTACTTC.

This clonotype came up many times. The V call is TRBV5-1, the J call TRBJ2-7; 7 positions agree with TRBD1. V dropped 4 bases and J dropped 2; count of bases not matched to a gene: 9. The CDR3 is 15 residues long. Germline loops: CDR1 SGHRS, CDR2 YFSETQ. This CDR3 is CASSPWTGPTYEQYF. The CDR3 DNA reads TGCGCCAGCAGCCCCTGGACAGGTCCTACCTACGAGCAGTACTTC.

This clonotype occurred many times. The chain joins TRBV5-1 to TRBJ1-1, with D unclear. Trimming removed 4 bases from V and 5 bases from J, with 15 bases in between. Germline CDR1 SGHRS, CDR2 YFSETQ. This CDR3 contains 14 residues. For the CDR3, the DNA is TGCGCCAGCAGCGATCCCCGGGGATTGACTGAAGCTTTCTTT. It codes for CASSDPRGLTEAFF.

Details on this clonotype: A junction end diverges from the germline sequence, so it may reflect a read error. This sequence joins TRBV5-1 and TRBJ2-1; tentatively, D is TRBD2 (5 bases). This CDR3 comprises 14 residues. Germline V gene data show CDR1 as SGHRS and CDR2 as YFSETQ. The CDR3 loop reads CASSPGSSYSEQFF. The CDR3, as DNA: TGCGCCAGCAGCCCGGGATCCTCCTACAGTGAGCAGTTCTTC.

In this sample, this clonotype turned up a few times. This chain uses TRBV21-1 with TRBJ2-1; the table assigns TRBD2, which was not confirmed against the DNA. TRBV21-1 represents a pseudogene. This CDR3 region has 18 residues. The CDR3 sequence is CASSRTKRSLRRHNEQFF. Written as DNA, the CDR3 is TGTGCCAGCAGCCGAACAAAACGAAGCCTCCGTAGGCACAATGAGCAGTTCTTC.

The table lists this clonotype with many counts. The chain has TRBV5-1 and TRBJ1-1; D not resolved. The CDR3 is made up of 12 amino acids. The germline V and J ends were trimmed by 6 bases and 1 base, with 7 bases remaining between them. The germline V gene encodes CDR1 SGHRS and CDR2 YFSETQ. The CDR3 sequence is CASKEPNTEAFF. As DNA, the CDR3 is TGCGCCAGCAAGGAGCCGAACACTGAAGCTTTCTTT.

The table lists this clonotype with many counts. The chain is built from TRBV20-1 and TRBJ2-1; D is perhaps TRBD1 or TRBD2 (6 bases each). CDR3 length: 13 residues. Germline V gene data show CDR1 as DFQATT and CDR2 as SNEGSKA (reference sequence). V dropped 6 bases and J dropped 0 bases, with 9 bases sitting between them. CDR3 sequence reads: CSAGGSSYNEQFF. CDR3 nucleotides: TGCAGTGCAGGGGGGAGCTCCTACAATGAGCAGTTCTTC.

This clonotype showed up many times. The chain carries TRBV18 and TRBJ1-1; no reliable D call. Germline CDR1 KGHSH, CDR2 LQKENI. This CDR3 has 12 amino acids. With 2 bases removed from V and 6 bases from J, the gap between germline ends came to 7 bases. The chain's CDR3 is CASSPGVAEAFF. CDR3 nucleotide sequence: TGTGCCAGCTCACCAGGAGTCGCTGAAGCTTTCTTT.